This TCR beta chain appears in the sequencing data of a study of monozygotic twins with inflammatory bowel disease. General study results and limits: Limited power may explain why concordant and discordant twins showed no difference in repertoire similarity.

Comment on this clonotype: Its cognate antigen is unknown.

TCRdb re-called the 5' RACE reads and shows each CDR3 protein once, DNA omitted. The sample includes approximately 150,000 distinct CDR3 sequences. The germline V gene encodes CDR1 GTSNPN and CDR2 SVGIG (reference sequence). The CDR3 is made up of 15 amino acids. The source of this sequence is a human donor with ulcerative colitis or Crohn's disease, or a healthy co-twin of an affected twin (not recorded which). Material: blood. This chain links TRBV30 with TRBJ1-1; TCRdb calls TRBD1, which cannot be checked without DNA. CDR3 region: CAFWTGQGLNTEAFF.